These T cell receptor beta chains were read from a single sample in a study of technical replicates of blood from a handful of donors. The protocol was immunoSEQ multiplex PCR, while the TCRdb copy is restricted to in-frame clones and leaves out a portion. Of about 72,000 clones listed, around nine tenths are singletons. The sample taken for sequencing was T cells isolated from PBMCs. These receptors were taken from a human donor in good health. CDR3s include the opening cysteine and the closing phenylalanine or tryptophan. A D gene is named only where the DNA matches it firmly. Some rows mark clone size as missing; the rest say once, few, many or name a class of expanded clone.

clone_size	j_call	d_call	v_call	cdr3_nt	cdr3_aa
.	TRBJ2-7	TRBD2	TRBV10-3	TGTGCCATCAGTGAGTCGAGCGGGAGGACCATTTACGAGCAGTACTTC	CAISESSGRTIYEQYF
once	TRBJ1-3	.	TRBV21-1	TGTGCCAGCAGCGGGGACACACCGGCTGGAAACACCATATATTTT	CASSGDTPAGNTIYF
.	TRBJ2-7	.	TRBV4-3	TGCGCCAGCAGCCATGGAAGCGGCGCCTACGAGCAGTACTTC	CASSHGSGAYEQYF
.	TRBJ2-7	.	TRBV19	TGTGCCAGTGGTCCGGGTTACGTCTACGAGCAGTACTTC	CASGPGYVYEQYF
.	TRBJ1-2	.	TRBV9	TGTGCCAGCAGCGTAGGTTCGGGTCACTATGGCTACACCTTC	CASSVGSGHYGYTF
.	TRBJ1-5	.	TRBV6-1	TGTGCCAGCAGTGAACAAGTACACAACAATCAGCCCCAGCATTTT	CASSEQVHNNQPQHF
.	TRBJ1-3	.	TRBV29-1	TGCAGCGTTGTAAGACGGGACTCTGGAAACACCATATATTTT	CSVVRRDSGNTIYF
.	TRBJ2-5	TRBD1	TRBV29-1	TGCAGCGTCCGGACAGGGGGCGTCATGGAGACCCAGTACTTC	CSVRTGGVMETQYF
.	TRBJ2-5	TRBD1	TRBV9	TGTGCCAGCAGTCCAGGGACAGGGATCGGGGAGACCCAGTACTTC	CASSPGTGIGETQYF
.	TRBJ1-1	.	TRBV5-1	TGCGCCAGCAGCCTTCGGGGGGAGAACACTGAAGCTTTCTTT	CASSLRGENTEAFF
few	TRBJ1-1	.	TRBV7-3	TGTGCCAGCAGCTTACAGGGTATCCTTGAAGCTTTCTTT	CASSLQGILEAFF
.	TRBJ1-1	TRBD1	TRBV4-3	TGCGCCAGCACCCTAGACAGGGGGCTTTCGAACACTGAAGCTTTCTTT	CASTLDRGLSNTEAFF
.	TRBJ2-7	TRBD1	TRBV19	TGTGCCAGTAGCCACGGACAGGGAGGCTACGAGCAGTACTTC	CASSHGQGGYEQYF
.	TRBJ2-1	TRBD2	TRBV14	TGTGCCAGCAGCTTGCCCGGGACTAGCCTTTACAATGAGCAGTTCTTC	CASSLPGTSLYNEQFF
.	TRBJ2-1	TRBD1	TRBV7-7	TGTGCTAGCAGCCCTAGACAGGGCAATGAGCAGTTCTTC	CASSPRQGNEQFF
.	TRBJ2-1	TRBD2	TRBV7-2	TGTGCCAGCAGAAGCGGGACTAGCGGGTCTCATGAGCAGTTCTTC	CASRSGTSGSHEQFF
.	TRBJ2-1	.	TRBV18	TGTGCCAGCTCAAACTCTGGGGGGGAGCAGTTCTTC	CASSNSGGEQFF
.	TRBJ1-1	TRBD1	TRBV6-1	TGTGCCAGCCTATGGGACAGCAACACTGAAGCTTTCTTT	CASLWDSNTEAFF
.	TRBJ1-2	TRBD1	TRBV7-3	TGTGCCAGCAGCTACGGACAGGGGGCAGGCTACACCTTC	CASSYGQGAGYTF
.	TRBJ2-7	TRBD2	TRBV7-9	TGTGCCAGCAGCCCGAACTTCTGGACTAGCGGGAGAAGTGAGCAGTACTTC	CASSPNFWTSGRSEQYF
.	TRBJ2-4	.	TRBV30	TGTGCCTGGAGTCTGCGCGGGGTAGGAAACATTCAGTACTTC	CAWSLRGVGNIQYF
.	TRBJ1-2	.	TRBV30	TGTGCCTGGAGTGTACTGGGGGGGGACACCCAGCTGTGTTGCACCTTC	CAWSVLGGDTQLCCTF
few	TRBJ1-1	TRBD1	TRBV7-2	TGTGCCAGCAGCAAGCAGGACAGGGGGAACACTGAAGCTTTCTTT	CASSKQDRGNTEAFF
.	TRBJ2-1	TRBD2	TRBV30	TGTGCCTGGAGTGGCGATTTGGGACTAGCGAGGAATGAGCAGTTCTTC	CAWSGDLGLARNEQFF
few	TRBJ2-2	TRBD2	TRBV30	TGTGCCTGGAGGTTAGCGGGGAACACCGGGGAGCTGTTTTTT	CAWRLAGNTGELFF
.	TRBJ2-7	.	TRBV30	TGTGCCTGGACTTCGGGACACTATTACGAGCAGTACTTC	CAWTSGHYYEQYF
.	TRBJ2-7	.	TRBV5-4	TGTGCCAGCAGCTTGGGGGGGACATCCTACGAGCAGTACTTC	CASSLGGTSYEQYF
.	TRBJ2-7	.	TRBV10-3	TGTGCCATCAGTGAGGTGGAAACTAAAGACTACGAGCAGTACTTC	CAISEVETKDYEQYF